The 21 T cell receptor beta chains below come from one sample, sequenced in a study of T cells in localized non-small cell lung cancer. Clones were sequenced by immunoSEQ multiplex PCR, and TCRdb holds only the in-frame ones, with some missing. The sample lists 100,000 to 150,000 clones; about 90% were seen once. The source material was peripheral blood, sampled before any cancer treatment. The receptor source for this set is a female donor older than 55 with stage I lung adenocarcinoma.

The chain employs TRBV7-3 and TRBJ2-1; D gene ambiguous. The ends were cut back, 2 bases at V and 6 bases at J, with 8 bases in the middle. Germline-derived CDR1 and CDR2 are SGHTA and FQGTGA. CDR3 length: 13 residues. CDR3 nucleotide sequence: TGTGCCAGCAGCTTACTCGCGGCCAATGAGCAGTTCTTC. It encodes CASSLLAANEQFF. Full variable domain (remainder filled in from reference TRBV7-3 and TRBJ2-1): GAGVSQTPSNKVTEKGKYVELRCDPISGHTALYWYRQSLGQGPEFLIYFQGTGAADDSGLPNDRFFAVRPEGSVSTLKIQRTERGDSAVYLCASSLLAANEQFFGPGTRLTVL.

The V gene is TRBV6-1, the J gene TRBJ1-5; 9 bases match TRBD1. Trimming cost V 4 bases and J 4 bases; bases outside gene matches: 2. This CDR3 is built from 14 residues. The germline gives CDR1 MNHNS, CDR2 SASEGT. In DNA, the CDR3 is TGTGCCAGCAGTGTGACAGGGGGGAATCAGCCCCAGCATTTT. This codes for CASSVTGGNQPQHF.

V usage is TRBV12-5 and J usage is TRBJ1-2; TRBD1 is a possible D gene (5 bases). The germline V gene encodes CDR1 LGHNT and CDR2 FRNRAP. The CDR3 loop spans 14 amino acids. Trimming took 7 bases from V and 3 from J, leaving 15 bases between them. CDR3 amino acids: CASVPQAGHYGYTF. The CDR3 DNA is TGTGCTAGTGTCCCTCAAGCGGGGCACTATGGCTACACCTTC.

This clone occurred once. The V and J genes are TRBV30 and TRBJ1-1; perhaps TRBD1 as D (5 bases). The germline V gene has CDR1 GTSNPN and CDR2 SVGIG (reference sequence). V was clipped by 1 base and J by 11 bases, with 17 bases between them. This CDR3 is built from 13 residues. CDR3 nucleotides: TGTGCCTGGAGTGAGGACATCTCCACCGGGGCTTTCTTT. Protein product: CAWSEDISTGAFF.

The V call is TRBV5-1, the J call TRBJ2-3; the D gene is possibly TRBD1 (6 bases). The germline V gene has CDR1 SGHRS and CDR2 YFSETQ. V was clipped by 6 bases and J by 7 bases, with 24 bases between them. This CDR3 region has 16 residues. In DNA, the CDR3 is TGCGCCAGCACCGTCGGGCAGGGGATATTCGGGAATACGCAGTATTTT. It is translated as CASTVGQGIFGNTQYF.

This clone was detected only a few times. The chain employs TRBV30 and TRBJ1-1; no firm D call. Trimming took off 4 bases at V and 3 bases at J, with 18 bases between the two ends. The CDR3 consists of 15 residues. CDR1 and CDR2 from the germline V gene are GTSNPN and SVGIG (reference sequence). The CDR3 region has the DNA TGTGCCTGGAAAGGTATCGCGTCGGGTTACACTGAAGCTTTCTTT. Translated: CAWKGIASGYTEAFF. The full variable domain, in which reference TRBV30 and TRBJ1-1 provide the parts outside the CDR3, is SQTIHQWPATLVQPVGSPLSLECTVEGTSNPNLYWYRQAAGRGLQLLFYSVGIGQISSEVPQNLSASRPQDRQFILSSKKLLLSDSGFYLCAWKGIASGYTEAFFGQGTRLTVV.

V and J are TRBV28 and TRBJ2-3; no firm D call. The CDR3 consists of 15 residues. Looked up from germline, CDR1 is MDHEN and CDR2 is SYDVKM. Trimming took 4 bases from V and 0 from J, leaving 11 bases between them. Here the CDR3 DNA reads TGTGCCAGCAGTTCCCGATGGGATAGCACAGATACGCAGTATTTT. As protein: CASSSRWDSTDTQYF. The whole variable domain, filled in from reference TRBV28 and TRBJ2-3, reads DVKVTQSSRYLVKRTGEKVFLECVQDMDHENMFWYRQDPGLGLRLIYFSYDVKMKEKGDIPEGYSVSREKKERFSLILESASTNQTSMYLCASSSRWDSTDTQYFGPGTRLTVL.

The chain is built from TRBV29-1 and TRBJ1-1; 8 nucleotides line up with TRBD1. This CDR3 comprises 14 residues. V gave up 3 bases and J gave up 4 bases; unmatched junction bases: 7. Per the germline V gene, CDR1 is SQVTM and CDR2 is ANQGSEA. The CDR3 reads CSVDPGQGFTEAFF. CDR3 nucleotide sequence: TGCAGCGTTGATCCCGGACAGGGTTTCACTGAAGCTTTCTTT.

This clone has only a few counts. The CDR3 DNA follows: TGCGCCAGCAGCCCGGACGGCCGCTACGAGCAGTACTTC. Translation gives CASSPDGRYEQYF. The rearrangement joins TRBV5-1 to TRBJ2-7; no clear D gene. The CDR3 runs to 13 residues. The germline V gene encodes CDR1 SGHRS and CDR2 YFSETQ. Trimming pared 4 bases from V and 3 bases from J, leaving 11 bases between.

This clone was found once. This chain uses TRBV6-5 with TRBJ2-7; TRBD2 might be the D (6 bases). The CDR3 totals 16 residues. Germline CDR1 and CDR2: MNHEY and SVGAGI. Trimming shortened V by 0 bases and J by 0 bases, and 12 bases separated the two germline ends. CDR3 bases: TGTGCCAGCAGTTACTCGATACTAGCCCTCTCCTACGAGCAGTACTTC. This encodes CASSYSILALSYEQYF.

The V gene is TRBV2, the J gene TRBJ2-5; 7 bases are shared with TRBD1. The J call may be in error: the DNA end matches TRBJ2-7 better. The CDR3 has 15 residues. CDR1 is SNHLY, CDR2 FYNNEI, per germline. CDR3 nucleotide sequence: TGTGCCAGCAGCCCCTCAGGGACAGCCACCTACGAGCAGTACTTC. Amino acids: CASSPSGTATYEQYF.

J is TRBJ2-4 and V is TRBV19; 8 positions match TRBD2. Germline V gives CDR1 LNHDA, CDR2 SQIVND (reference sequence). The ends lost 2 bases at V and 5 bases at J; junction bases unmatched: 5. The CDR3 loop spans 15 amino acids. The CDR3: CASSINPAGENIQYF. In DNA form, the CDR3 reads TGTGCCAGTAGTATAAATCCAGCGGGGGAAAACATTCAGTACTTC.

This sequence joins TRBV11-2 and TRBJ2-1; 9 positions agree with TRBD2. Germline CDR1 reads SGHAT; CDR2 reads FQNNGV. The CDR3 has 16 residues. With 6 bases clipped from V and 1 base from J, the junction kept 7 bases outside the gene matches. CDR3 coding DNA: TGTGCCAGCAGTTCTTTAGCGGGAGCATCCTACAATGAGCAGTTCTTC. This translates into CASSSLAGASYNEQFF.

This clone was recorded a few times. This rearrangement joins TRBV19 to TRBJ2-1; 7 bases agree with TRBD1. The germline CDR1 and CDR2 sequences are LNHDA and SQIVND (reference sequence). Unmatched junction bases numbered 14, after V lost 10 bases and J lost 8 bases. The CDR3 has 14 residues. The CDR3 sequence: CATESRGWKDEQFF. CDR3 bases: TGTGCCACAGAAAGCAGGGGGTGGAAGGATGAGCAGTTCTTC.

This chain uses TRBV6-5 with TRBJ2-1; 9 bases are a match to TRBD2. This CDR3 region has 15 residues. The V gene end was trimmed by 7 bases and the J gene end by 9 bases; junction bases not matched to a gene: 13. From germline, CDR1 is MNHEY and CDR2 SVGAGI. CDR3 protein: CASTPEIAGVGEQFF. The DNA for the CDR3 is TGTGCCAGCACCCCGGAGATAGCGGGAGTGGGTGAGCAGTTCTTC.

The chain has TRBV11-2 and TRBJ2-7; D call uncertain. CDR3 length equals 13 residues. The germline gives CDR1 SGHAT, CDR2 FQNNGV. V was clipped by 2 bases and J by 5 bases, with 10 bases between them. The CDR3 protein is CASSLQVWDEQYF. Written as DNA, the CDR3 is TGTGCCAGCAGCTTACAGGTATGGGACGAGCAGTACTTC.

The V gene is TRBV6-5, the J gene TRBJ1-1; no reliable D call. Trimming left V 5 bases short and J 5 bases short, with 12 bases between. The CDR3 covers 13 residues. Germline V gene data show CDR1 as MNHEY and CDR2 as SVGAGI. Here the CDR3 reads CASSETVGTEAFF. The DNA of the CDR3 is TGTGCCAGCAGTGAGACCGTAGGTACTGAAGCTTTCTTT.

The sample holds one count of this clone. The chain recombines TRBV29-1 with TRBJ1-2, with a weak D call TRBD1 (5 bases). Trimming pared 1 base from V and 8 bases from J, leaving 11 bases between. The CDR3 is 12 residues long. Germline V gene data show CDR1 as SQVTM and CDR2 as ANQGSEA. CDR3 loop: CSVEVRVKGYTF. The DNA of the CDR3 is TGCAGCGTTGAAGTCAGGGTCAAAGGCTACACCTTC.

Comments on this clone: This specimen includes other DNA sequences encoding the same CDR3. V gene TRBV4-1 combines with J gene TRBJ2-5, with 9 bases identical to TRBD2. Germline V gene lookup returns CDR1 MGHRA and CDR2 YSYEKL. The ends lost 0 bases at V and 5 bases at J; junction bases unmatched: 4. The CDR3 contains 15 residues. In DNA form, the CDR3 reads TGCGCCAGCAGCCAAGATGGGACTAGCCGGGAGACCCAGTACTTC. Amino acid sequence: CASSQDGTSRETQYF.

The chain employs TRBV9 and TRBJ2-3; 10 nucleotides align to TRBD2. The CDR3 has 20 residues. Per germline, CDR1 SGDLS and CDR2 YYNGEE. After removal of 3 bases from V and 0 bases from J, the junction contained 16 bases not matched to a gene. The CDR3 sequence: CASSGTTRAGGPGSTDTQYF. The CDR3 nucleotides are TGTGCCAGCAGCGGGACGACGCGAGCGGGAGGGCCTGGGAGCACAGATACGCAGTATTTT.

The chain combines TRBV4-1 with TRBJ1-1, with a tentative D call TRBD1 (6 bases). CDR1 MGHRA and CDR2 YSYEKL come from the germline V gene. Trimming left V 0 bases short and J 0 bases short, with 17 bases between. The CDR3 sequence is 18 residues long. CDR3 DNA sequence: TGCGCCAGCAGCCAAGATAGTCTTAGGGGACATATGAACACTGAAGCTTTCTTT. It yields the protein CASSQDSLRGHMNTEAFF.